These 32 T cell receptor beta chains originate from one sample sequenced in a study of radiotherapy plus CTLA-4 blockade in lung cancer. Sequenced by immunoSEQ multiplex PCR; TCRdb stores in-frame clones only, minus some. Of 120,000 or so clones listed, 75% to 80% are singletons. The specimen comprised peripheral blood, sampled from a patient treated with radiotherapy plus ipilimumab. The source of these receptors is a human donor with non-small cell lung cancer who had a partial response to radiotherapy plus ipilimumab.

J is TRBJ2-1 and V is TRBV19; 14 bases line up with TRBD2. CDR3 length equals 15 residues. The trim removed 7 bases at V and 8 bases at J, leaving 7 bases unmatched. Looked up from germline, CDR1 is LNHDA and CDR2 is SQIVND (reference sequence). The CDR3 DNA follows: TGTGCCAGTAAGGGACTAGCGGGAGTGGAGGATGAGCAGTTCTTC. Its translation is CASKGLAGVEDEQFF.

The chain combines TRBV4-2 with TRBJ1-5, with D possibly TRBD1 on 5 matching bases. CDR3 length: 14 residues. V was clipped by 1 base and J by 9 bases, with 13 bases between them. The V gene's germline CDR1 is LGHNA and CDR2 YNFKEQ. CDR3 nucleotides: TGTGCCAGCAGCCAAGGACAGACCCACGGGCCCCAGCATTTT. Encoded protein: CASSQGQTHGPQHF.

This clone was counted once. This chain connects TRBV4-1 to TRBJ2-5; D unclear. The germline CDR1 and CDR2 sequences are MGHRA and YSYEKL. This CDR3 comprises 15 residues. V lost 4 bases and J lost 1, with 13 bases in between. In DNA, the CDR3 is TGCGCCAGCAGCCCCGAGGAAAGGATCCAAGAGACCCAGTACTTC. It translates to CASSPEERIQETQYF.

Only a few counts were recorded for this clone. The chain combines TRBV30 with TRBJ2-6; no firm D call. The V and J ends lost 1 base and 0 bases respectively, with 10 bases between them. Germline V gene sequence: CDR1 GTSNPN, CDR2 SVGIG (reference sequence). The CDR3 has 16 residues. Here the CDR3 DNA reads TGTGCCTGGAGTGCTGGCATTGTCTCTGGGGCCAACGTCCTGACTTTC. This gives the protein CAWSAGIVSGANVLTF.

V and J are TRBV5-4 and TRBJ2-3; TRBD2 is a possible D gene (5 bases). Trimming pared 6 bases from V and 0 bases from J, leaving 14 bases between. Germline CDR1 and CDR2: SGHNT and YYREEE (reference sequence). The CDR3 has 15 amino acids. The chain's CDR3 is CASTSGIPSTDTQYF. The CDR3 coding sequence is TGTGCCAGCACCAGCGGAATTCCTAGCACAGATACGCAGTATTTT. Drawing the rest from reference TRBV5-4 and TRBJ2-3, the complete variable domain is ETGVTQSPTHLIKTRGQQVTLRCSSQSGHNTVSWYQQALGQGPQFIFQYYREEENGRGNFPPRFSGLQFPNYSSELNVNALELDDSALYLCASTSGIPSTDTQYFGPGTRLTVL.

V usage is TRBV19 and J usage is TRBJ1-1; 8 nucleotides agree with TRBD1. CDR3 length: 16 amino acids. The germline V gene has CDR1 LNHDA and CDR2 SQIVND (reference sequence). The ends lost 4 bases at V and 0 bases at J; junction bases unmatched: 7. The CDR3 nucleotides read TGTGCCAGTAGTACCGGGACAGGCCCTTTGAACACTGAAGCTTTCTTT. It translates to CASSTGTGPLNTEAFF.

V and J are TRBV5-4 and TRBJ1-6; weak D call: TRBD1 (6 bases). V shed 4 bases and J shed 13 bases, with 18 bases lying between them. CDR1 is SGHNT, CDR2 YYREEE, per germline (reference sequence). This CDR3 has 14 residues. The CDR3 coding sequence is TGTGCCAGCAGCCTACAGGGAGCTCAGAGTCCCCTCCACTTT. As protein: CASSLQGAQSPLHF.

This rearrangement joins TRBV19 to TRBJ2-1; 7 bases agree with TRBD2. CDR1 and CDR2 (germline): LNHDA, SQIVND (reference sequence). The CDR3 spans 17 residues. Losses at the gene ends were 0 bases for V and 2 bases for J; bases not matched to a gene: 7. The CDR3 protein is CASSIDGIAGAYNEQFF. DNA of the CDR3: TGTGCCAGTAGTATAGATGGAATAGCGGGTGCCTACAATGAGCAGTTCTTC.

The rearrangement links TRBV7-2 to TRBJ2-1, with TRBD2 matching 7 bases. With V trimmed by 5 bases and J by 7 bases, 20 bases remained unmatched. The CDR3 is made up of 18 amino acids. Germline assignment: CDR1 SGHTA and CDR2 FQGNSA. CDR3 sequence: CASSQTRWGEGRENEQFF. The CDR3 DNA reads TGTGCCAGCAGCCAAACCCGGTGGGGGGAGGGCCGAGAAAATGAGCAGTTCTTC.

This rearrangement joins TRBV6-1 to TRBJ1-1; D is perhaps TRBD1 (6 bases). This CDR3 is built from 14 residues. V was shortened by 5 bases and J by 3 bases, with 13 bases between the two germline ends. Germline CDR1 is MNHNS and CDR2 is SASEGT. CDR3 DNA: TGTGCCAGCAGTCGTCGGTACAGGGACACTGAAGCTTTCTTT. This gives the protein CASSRRYRDTEAFF.

A remark on this clone: Different DNA sequences within this sample yield the same CDR3. The chain employs TRBV14 and TRBJ2-7, with 12 nucleotides matching TRBD2. Germline loops: CDR1 SGHDN, CDR2 FVKESK. The CDR3 totals 15 residues. V shed 4 bases, J shed 3 bases, and the junction held 4 bases outside the gene matches. The CDR3 here is CASSLPTSGSYEQYF. DNA for the CDR3: TGTGCCAGCAGCCTCCCGACTAGCGGGAGCTACGAGCAGTACTTC. Based on the CDR3 plus reference TRBV14 and TRBJ2-7, the full variable domain is EAGVTQFPSHSVIEKGQTVTLRCDPISGHDNLYWYRRVMGKEIKFLLHFVKESKQDESGMPNNRFLAERTGGTYSTLKVQPAELEDSGVYFCASSLPTSGSYEQYFGPGTRLTVT.

The J gene is TRBJ1-3, the V gene TRBV11-2, with a tentative D call TRBD1 (6 bases). Trimming cost V 5 bases and J 2 bases, with 10 bases left between them. Germline V CDR1 and CDR2: SGHAT, FQNNGV. This CDR3 contains 14 residues. CDR3 bases: TGTGCCAGCAGCCCGACAGGAACTGGAAACACCATATATTTT. Its protein product is CASSPTGTGNTIYF.

The genes are TRBV10-1 and TRBJ2-1; TRBD2 matches at 10 bases. This CDR3 spans 17 amino acids. With 3 bases clipped from V and 8 bases from J, the junction kept 13 bases outside the gene matches. Per germline, CDR1 WNHNN and CDR2 SYGVQD (reference sequence). The CDR3 spells CASSDGVRTSGYDEQFF. As DNA, the CDR3 is TGCGCCAGCAGTGACGGGGTACGGACTAGCGGTTATGATGAGCAGTTCTTC.

The chain couples TRBV6-1 to TRBJ2-7; TRBD1 agrees at 7 bases. Looked up from germline, CDR1 is MNHNS and CDR2 is SASEGT. V was clipped by 7 bases and J by 7 bases; unmatched bases: 10. The CDR3 runs to 13 residues. CDR3 bases: TGTGCCAGCAAGAGGGGGCATCTTGATGAGCAGTACGTC. Amino acid sequence: CASKRGHLDEQYV.

The chain links TRBV30 to TRBJ2-3; 7 bases fit TRBD2. This CDR3 is 14 amino acids long. The germline CDR1 and CDR2 sequences are GTSNPN and SVGIG (reference sequence). J lost 4 bases, V lost 3 bases, and 7 bases had no gene match. CDR3 loop: CAWRVAGFADTQYF. The CDR3 DNA reads as TGTGCCTGGAGAGTAGCGGGTTTTGCAGATACGCAGTATTTT.

This chain links TRBV30 with TRBJ1-3; 10 nucleotides match TRBD1. This CDR3 is 15 amino acids long. Germline lookup yields CDR1 GTSNPN and CDR2 SVGIG (reference sequence). Trimming at V came to 5 bases and at J to 0 bases, leaving 4 bases not matched to a gene. As DNA, the CDR3 is TGTGCCTGGGGGACAGGGGATTTCTCTGGAAACACCATATATTTT. Translation gives CAWGTGDFSGNTIYF.

The chain carries TRBV7-2 and TRBJ2-5, with D maybe TRBD1 (6 bases). The CDR3 spans 14 residues. Between the trimmed V and J ends, which lost 5 bases and 1 base, there was a span of 11 bases. Germline lookup yields CDR1 SGHTA and CDR2 FQGNSA. CDR3 DNA sequence: TGTGCCAGCAGCCCAGACAGGAGCCAAGAGACCCAGTACTTC. It specifies CASSPDRSQETQYF. The full variable domain, with the rest looked up from reference TRBV7-2 and TRBJ2-5, is GAGVSQSPSNKVTEKGKDVELRCDPISGHTALYWYRQSLGQGLEFLIYFQGNSAPDKSGLPSDRFSAERTGGSVSTLTIQRTQQEDSAVYLCASSPDRSQETQYFGPGTRLLVL.

J is TRBJ1-2 and V is TRBV7-2; TRBD1 matches at 9 bases. Germline V CDR1 and CDR2: SGHTA, FQGNSA. The V gene end was trimmed by 5 bases and the J gene end by 4 bases; junction bases not matched to a gene: 8. This CDR3 is 15 amino acids long. CDR3 sequence reads: CASSPGTGWGYGYTF. The DNA of the CDR3 is TGTGCCAGCAGCCCAGGGACAGGGTGGGGCTATGGCTACACCTTC.

The chain is built from TRBV30 and TRBJ2-5, with TRBD1 as a possible D gene (6 bases). Germline loops: CDR1 GTSNPN, CDR2 SVGIG (reference sequence). Trimming took 4 bases from V and 13 from J, leaving 22 bases between them. The CDR3 is 13 amino acids. CDR3 nucleotides: TGTGCCTGGAAGCGGCAGGGGTGGGGGAGTTCGTACTTC. It yields the protein CAWKRQGWGSSYF.

DNA of the CDR3: TGTGCCAGCAGTTCTCCGGGAGTGGACAATGAGCAGTTCTTC. Translation gives CASSSPGVDNEQFF. This chain connects TRBV28 to TRBJ2-1; TRBD2 might be the D (6 bases). Trimming stripped 4 bases from V and 5 bases from J, with 12 bases between. There are 14 residues in the CDR3. Germline CDR1 MDHEN, CDR2 SYDVKM.

The rearrangement joins TRBV27 to TRBJ2-3; TRBD2 agrees at 7 bases. V shed 3 bases and J 5 bases; nucleotides not matched to a gene: 5. The CDR3 runs to 14 residues. Germline-derived CDR1 and CDR2 are MNHEY and SMNVEV (reference sequence). CDR3 loop: CASSFGLGGDTQYF. The CDR3 DNA sequence: TGTGCCAGCAGTTTTGGACTAGGTGGAGATACGCAGTATTTT.

The V call is TRBV28, the J call TRBJ2-3; unclear D gene. The CDR3 runs 15 residues. Germline V gene lookup returns CDR1 MDHEN and CDR2 SYDVKM. The ends were cut back, 6 bases at V and 2 bases at J, with 15 bases in the middle. This CDR3 reads CASSSTGGYTDTQYF. CDR3 DNA sequence: TGTGCCAGCAGCTCAACGGGTGGGTACACAGATACGCAGTATTTT.

The chain couples TRBV9 to TRBJ1-2; 8 bases line up with TRBD1. The junction had 13 bases not matched to a gene; V was cut back by 4 bases and J by 8 bases. This CDR3 is 15 amino acids long. Germline V gives CDR1 SGDLS, CDR2 YYNGEE. The CDR3: CASSLRTGQLEGYTF. The CDR3 DNA follows: TGTGCCAGCAGCCTAAGGACAGGGCAACTGGAAGGCTACACCTTC.

V is TRBV5-1 and J is TRBJ2-1; unclear D gene. This CDR3 comprises 13 residues. The V end was cut by 6 bases, the J end by 1 base, with 8 bases between. Germline V gene lookup returns CDR1 SGHRS and CDR2 YFSETQ. Written as DNA, the CDR3 is TGCGCCAGCATGCTAGATTCCTACAATGAGCAGTTCTTC. Residues: CASMLDSYNEQFF.

The rearrangement joins TRBV5-1 to TRBJ2-5; TRBD2 matches 9 bases. This CDR3 is 15 amino acids long. CDR1 and CDR2 (germline): SGHRS, YFSETQ. Losses at the gene ends were 4 bases for V and 2 bases for J; bases not matched to a gene: 6. The CDR3 loop reads CASSLTSGTQETQYF. The CDR3 DNA reads as TGCGCCAGCAGCCTGACTAGCGGTACTCAAGAGACCCAGTACTTC.

This clone was seen a handful of times. J is TRBJ1-2 and V is TRBV7-9; D unresolved. Trimming cost V 4 bases and J 4 bases, with 4 bases left between them. Germline V gene lookup returns CDR1 SEHNR and CDR2 FQNEAQ (reference sequence). This CDR3 region has 11 residues. This chain's CDR3 is CASSSLYGYTF. For the CDR3, the DNA is TGTGCCAGCAGCTCACTCTATGGCTACACCTTC.

This chain uses TRBV5-1 with TRBJ1-1, with 8 bases that match TRBD1. Germline CDR1 is SGHRS and CDR2 is YFSETQ. This CDR3 comprises 15 residues. With 2 bases clipped from V and 1 base from J, the junction kept 4 bases outside the gene matches. DNA for the CDR3: TGCGCCAGCAGCTTATTGGGACAGGCGAACACTGAAGCTTTCTTT. This translates into CASSLLGQANTEAFF.

The chain combines TRBV11-3 with TRBJ1-2; no clear D gene. This CDR3 contains 16 residues. V lost 5 bases and J 2 bases, leaving 18 bases between the germline ends. The germline CDR1 and CDR2 sequences are SGHNT and YENEEA. Here the CDR3 reads CASSNRSAGRNYGYTF. In DNA form, the CDR3 reads TGTGCCAGCAGCAATAGATCGGCAGGAAGAAACTATGGCTACACCTTC.

This chain uses TRBV28 with TRBJ1-1, with D possibly being TRBD1 (6 bases). V lost 6 bases, J lost 6 bases, and 14 bases lay in between. CDR1 is MDHEN and CDR2 is SYDVKM in the germline V gene. This CDR3 is built from 13 residues. This CDR3 reads CASSPTGPPEAFF. DNA for the CDR3: TGTGCCAGCAGCCCGACAGGTCCCCCTGAAGCTTTCTTT.

This clone was picked up a small number of times. The rearrangement joins TRBV7-9 to TRBJ2-1, with 9 bases lining up with TRBD2. From germline, CDR1 is SEHNR and CDR2 FQNEAQ (reference sequence). V shed 5 bases, J shed 4 bases, and the junction held 9 bases outside the gene matches. The CDR3 is 16 amino acids. The CDR3 DNA reads TGTGCCAGCAGCCGGACGCTAGCGGGGAGATACAATGAGCAGTTCTTC. It translates to CASSRTLAGRYNEQFF.

The chain has TRBV5-1 and TRBJ2-1; D possibly corresponds to TRBD1 (7 bases). The CDR3 length is 14 residues. The germline V gene has CDR1 SGHRS and CDR2 YFSETQ. V was pared by 4 bases and J by 4 bases, with 12 bases between. The CDR3 DNA is TGCGCCAGCAGCGGAGGGGGCAGGTACAATGAGCAGTTCTTC. Residues: CASSGGGRYNEQFF.

The chain uses TRBV7-2 and TRBJ1-2; D not certain. This CDR3 spans 13 amino acids. The ends were cut back, 5 bases at V and 4 bases at J, with 11 bases in the middle. Germline-derived CDR1 and CDR2 are SGHTA and FQGNSA. This CDR3 reads CASSPIVGYGYTF. For the CDR3, the DNA is TGTGCCAGCAGCCCGATCGTCGGCTATGGCTACACCTTC.